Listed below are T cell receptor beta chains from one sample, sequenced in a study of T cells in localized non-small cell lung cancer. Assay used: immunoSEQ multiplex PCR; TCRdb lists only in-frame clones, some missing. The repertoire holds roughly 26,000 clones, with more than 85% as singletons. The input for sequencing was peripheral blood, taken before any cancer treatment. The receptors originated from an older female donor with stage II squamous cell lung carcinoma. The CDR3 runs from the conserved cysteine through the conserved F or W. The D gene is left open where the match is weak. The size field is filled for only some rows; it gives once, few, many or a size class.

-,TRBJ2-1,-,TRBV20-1,CSAPNSGKQFF,TGCAGTGCTCCCAACAGCGGTAAGCAGTTCTTC
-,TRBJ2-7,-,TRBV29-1,CSVEDEGRAPREQYF,TGCAGCGTTGAAGATGAGGGAAGGGCACCCAGGGAGCAGTACTTC
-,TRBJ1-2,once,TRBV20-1,CSGTGSYGYTF,TGCAGCGGTACAGGATCCTATGGCTACACCTTC
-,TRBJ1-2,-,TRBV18,CASSPSTAPNYGYTF,TGTGCCAGCTCACCCAGCACAGCCCCTAACTATGGCTACACCTTC
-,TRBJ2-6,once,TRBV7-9,CASSRSANSGANVLTF,TGTGCCAGCAGCCGATCGGCAAACTCTGGGGCCAACGTCCTGACTTTC
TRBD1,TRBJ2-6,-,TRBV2,CASSENRGLGGANVLTF,TGTGCCAGCAGTGAAAACAGGGGGCTAGGCGGGGCCAACGTCCTGACTTTC
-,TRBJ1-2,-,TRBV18,CASSPGSEGYTF,TGTGCCAGCTCACCGGGCTCCGAAGGCTACACCTTC
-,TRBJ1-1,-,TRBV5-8,CASSRAQTGRAEAFF,TGTGCCAGCAGCCGAGCGCAGACGGGGCGCGCTGAAGCTTTCTTT
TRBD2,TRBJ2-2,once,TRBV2,CASKRNGGDTGELFF,TGTGCCAGCAAAAGGAACGGGGGGGACACCGGGGAGCTGTTTTTT
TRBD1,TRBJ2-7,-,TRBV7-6,CASSSWTGVNEQYF,TGTGCCAGCAGCTCTTGGACAGGGGTCAACGAGCAGTACTTC
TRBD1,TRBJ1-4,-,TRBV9,CASSFRQGEGEKLFF,TGTGCCAGCAGCTTCCGACAGGGTGAGGGTGAAAAACTGTTTTTT
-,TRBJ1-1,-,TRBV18,CASSPSDRASSIGEAFF,TGTGCCAGCTCACCGTCAGACCGGGCCTCGTCGATAGGTGAAGCTTTCTTT
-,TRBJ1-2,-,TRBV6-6,CASSQSPELWGYTF,TGTGCCAGCAGCCAGAGTCCCGAGTTATGGGGCTACACCTTC
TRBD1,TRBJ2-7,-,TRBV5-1,CASSSGQVTYEQYF,TGCGCCAGCAGCTCGGGACAGGTGACCTACGAGCAGTACTTC
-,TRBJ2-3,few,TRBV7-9,CASSEQAFTDTQYF,TGTGCCAGCAGTGAACAGGCGTTCACAGATACGCAGTATTTT
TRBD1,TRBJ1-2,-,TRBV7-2,CASSPRQGPDYGYTF,TGTGCCAGCAGCCCCCGACAGGGTCCCGACTATGGCTACACCTTC
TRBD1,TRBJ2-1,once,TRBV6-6,CASSYTGDRGNEQFF,TGTGCCAGCAGCTACACAGGGGACAGGGGCAATGAGCAGTTCTTC
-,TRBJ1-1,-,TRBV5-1,CASSLVRTAGEAFF,TGCGCCAGCAGCTTGGTGAGGACAGCGGGCGAAGCTTTCTTT
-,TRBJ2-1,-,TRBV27,CASSGDFTETLYNEQFF,TGTGCCAGCAGTGGAGACTTCACGGAGACCCTCTACAATGAGCAGTTCTTC
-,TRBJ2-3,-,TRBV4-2,CASSQEPGRSTDTQYF,TGTGCCAGCAGCCAAGAACCCGGGCGGAGCACAGATACGCAGTATTTT
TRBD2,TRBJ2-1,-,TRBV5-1,CASSGAAGVYYNEQFF,TGCGCCAGCAGCGGGGCCGCGGGGGTATACTACAATGAGCAGTTCTTC
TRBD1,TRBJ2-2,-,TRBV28,CASSSPGTGYTGELFF,TGTGCCAGCAGTTCCCCCGGGACAGGGTACACCGGGGAGCTGTTTTTT
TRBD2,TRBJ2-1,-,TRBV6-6,CASSYARESEQFF,TGTGCCAGCAGTTACGCGCGGGAGTCAGAGCAGTTCTTC
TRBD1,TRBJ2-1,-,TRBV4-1,CASSQAPTGGNEQFF,TGCGCCAGCAGCCAAGCTCCGACAGGGGGCAATGAGCAGTTCTTC
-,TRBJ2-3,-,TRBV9,CASSPRLPGFADTQYF,TGTGCCAGCAGCCCACGACTGCCCGGATTCGCAGATACGCAGTATTTT
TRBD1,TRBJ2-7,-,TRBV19,CASSLNPGTGSYEQYF,TGTGCCAGTAGCCTCAACCCCGGGACAGGGTCCTACGAGCAGTACTTC
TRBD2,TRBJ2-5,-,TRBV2,CASGRARGYQETQYF,TGTGCCAGCGGAAGGGCGCGGGGGTACCAAGAGACCCAGTACTTC
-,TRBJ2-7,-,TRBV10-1,CASSQGKNEQYF,TGCGCCAGCAGCCAGGGGAAGAACGAGCAGTACTTC
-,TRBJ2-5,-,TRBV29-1,CSVDRLASSQETQYF,TGCAGCGTTGATAGGCTAGCGTCGTCACAAGAGACCCAGTACTTC
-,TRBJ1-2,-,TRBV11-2,CASSHGTSYGYTF,TGTGCCAGCAGCCACGGGACATCGTATGGCTACACCTTC
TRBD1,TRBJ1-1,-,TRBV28,CASRFRGGNTEAFF,TGTGCCAGCAGATTCAGGGGGGGGAACACTGAAGCTTTCTTT
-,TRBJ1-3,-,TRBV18,CASSPSTGFTGNTIYF,TGTGCCAGCTCACCATCCACAGGGTTTACTGGAAACACCATATATTTT
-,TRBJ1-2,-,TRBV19,CASSQAFADPNYGYTF,TGTGCCAGTAGCCAAGCTTTCGCGGACCCTAACTATGGCTACACCTTC
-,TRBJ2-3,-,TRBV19,CASTGDGTDTQYF,TGTGCCAGTACAGGGGATGGGACAGATACGCAGTATTTT
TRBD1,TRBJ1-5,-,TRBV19,CASSMGGTGRVQPQHF,TGTGCCAGTAGTATGGGGGGGACAGGGCGTGTTCAGCCCCAGCATTTT
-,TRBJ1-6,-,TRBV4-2,CASSQEDSSSYNSPLHF,TGTGCCAGCAGCCAGGAGGACAGCAGCTCCTATAATTCACCCCTCCACTTT
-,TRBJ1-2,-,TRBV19,CASSRNRFPGGYTF,TGTGCCAGTAGTAGAAACAGGTTCCCAGGGGGCTACACCTTC
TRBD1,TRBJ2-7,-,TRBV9,CASSDTPRGTYEQYF,TGTGCCAGCAGTGATACACCCAGGGGGACCTACGAGCAGTACTTC
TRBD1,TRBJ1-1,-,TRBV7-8,CASSPWTGSEGTEAFF,TGTGCCAGCAGCCCATGGACAGGGTCGGAGGGCACTGAAGCTTTCTTT
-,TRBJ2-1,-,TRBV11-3,CASSSGLYNEQFF,TGTGCCAGCAGCTCGGGACTTTACAATGAGCAGTTCTTC
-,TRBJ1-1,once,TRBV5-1,CASTLSGFGGSEAFF,TGCGCCAGCACCCTCTCGGGCTTTGGGGGGTCTGAAGCTTTCTTT
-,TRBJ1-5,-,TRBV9,CASSERGVGNQPQHF,TGTGCCAGCAGCGAACGGGGGGTTGGCAATCAGCCCCAGCATTTT
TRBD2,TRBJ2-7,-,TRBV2,CASSQAGKFYEQYF,TGTGCCAGCAGTCAAGCGGGGAAATTCTACGAGCAGTACTTC
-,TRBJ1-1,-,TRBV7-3,CASSPLGSNTEAFF,TGTGCCAGCAGCCCCTTGGGGTCGAACACTGAAGCTTTCTTT
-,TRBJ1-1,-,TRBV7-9,CASTPGGGTDTEAFF,TGTGCCAGCACCCCGGGGGGGGGCACGGACACTGAAGCTTTCTTT
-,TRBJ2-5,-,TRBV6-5,CASKTRGTQYF,TGTGCCAGCAAGACAAGAGGGACCCAGTACTTC
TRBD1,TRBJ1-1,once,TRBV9,CASSETGDQYTEAFF,TGTGCCAGCAGCGAGACAGGGGATCAGTACACTGAAGCTTTCTTT
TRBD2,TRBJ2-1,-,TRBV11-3,CASSLRAGVDSEQFF,TGTGCCAGCAGCCTCCGGGCGGGGGTAGACAGTGAGCAGTTCTTC
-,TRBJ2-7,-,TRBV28,CASSLRSDEQYF,TGTGCCAGCAGTTTACGGTCGGATGAGCAGTACTTC
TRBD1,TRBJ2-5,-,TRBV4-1,CASSPFTGQGGETQYF,TGCGCCAGCAGCCCCTTTACGGGACAGGGGGGGGAGACCCAGTACTTC
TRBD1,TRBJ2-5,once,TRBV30,CAWSDGRGRETQYF,TGTGCCTGGAGTGACGGCAGGGGGCGGGAGACCCAGTACTTC
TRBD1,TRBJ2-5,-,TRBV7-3,CASSLRDRGREETQYF,TGTGCCAGCAGCTTAAGGGACAGGGGGCGAGAAGAGACCCAGTACTTC
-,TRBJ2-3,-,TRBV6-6,CASSYPGDTQYF,TGTGCCAGCAGTTACCCCGGCGATACGCAGTATTTT
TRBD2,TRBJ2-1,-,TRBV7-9,CASSLTSGPYNEQFF,TGTGCCAGCAGCCTGACTAGCGGGCCCTACAATGAGCAGTTCTTC
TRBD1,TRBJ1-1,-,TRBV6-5,CASSSRQGMNTEAFF,TGTGCCAGCAGTTCGAGACAGGGAATGAACACTGAAGCTTTCTTT
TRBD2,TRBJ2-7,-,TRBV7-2,CASSLFVGGIYEQYF,TGTGCCAGCAGCTTATTTGTGGGGGGGATCTACGAGCAGTACTTC
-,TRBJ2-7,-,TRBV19,CASSLTGDGYEQYF,TGTGCCAGTAGTCTCACGGGGGATGGCTACGAGCAGTACTTC
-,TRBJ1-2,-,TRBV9,CASSADSLRGYTF,TGTGCCAGCAGCGCGGACAGTCTAAGGGGCTACACCTTC
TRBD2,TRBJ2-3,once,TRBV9,CASSVDLAGENTDTQYF,TGTGCCAGCAGCGTAGACCTAGCGGGAGAGAACACAGATACGCAGTATTTT